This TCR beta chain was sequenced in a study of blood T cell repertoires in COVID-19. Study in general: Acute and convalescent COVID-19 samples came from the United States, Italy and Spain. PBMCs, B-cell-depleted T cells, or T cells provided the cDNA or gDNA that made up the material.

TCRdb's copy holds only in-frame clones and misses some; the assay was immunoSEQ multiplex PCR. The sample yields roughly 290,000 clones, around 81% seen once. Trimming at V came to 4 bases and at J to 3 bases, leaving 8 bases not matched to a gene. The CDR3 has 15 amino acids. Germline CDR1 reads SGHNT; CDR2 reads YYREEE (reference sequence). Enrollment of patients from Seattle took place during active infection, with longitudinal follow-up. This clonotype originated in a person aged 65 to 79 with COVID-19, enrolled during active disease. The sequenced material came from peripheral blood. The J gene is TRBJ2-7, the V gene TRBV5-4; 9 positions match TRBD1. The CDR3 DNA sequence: TGTGCCAGCAGCCCGCCCGGGACAGGGTTCTACGAGCAGTACTTC. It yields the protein CASSPPGTGFYEQYF.